This T cell receptor (beta chain) was captured in a study of cytotoxic CD8 clonotypes in ibrutinib-treated CLL. Trimming left V 3 bases short and J 8 bases short, with 16 bases between. The germline V gene encodes CDR1 SGHAT and CDR2 FQNNGV. The CDR3 runs 15 residues. Measured with immunoSEQ multiplex PCR; TCRdb has only the in-frame clones, and not every one. The repertoire consists of some 200,000 clones, with about two thirds occurring once and the leading ten covering over 10%. The clonotype was recovered from a human donor with chronic lymphocytic leukemia. V gene TRBV11-2 combines with J gene TRBJ1-4; D might be TRBD1 (5 bases). The sample was PBMCs, taken after 24 months of ibrutinib treatment. CDR3 DNA: TGTGCCAGCAGCTTGCTGAGAGGGGTAGGGGAAAAACTGTTTTTT. As protein: CASSLLRGVGEKLFF.